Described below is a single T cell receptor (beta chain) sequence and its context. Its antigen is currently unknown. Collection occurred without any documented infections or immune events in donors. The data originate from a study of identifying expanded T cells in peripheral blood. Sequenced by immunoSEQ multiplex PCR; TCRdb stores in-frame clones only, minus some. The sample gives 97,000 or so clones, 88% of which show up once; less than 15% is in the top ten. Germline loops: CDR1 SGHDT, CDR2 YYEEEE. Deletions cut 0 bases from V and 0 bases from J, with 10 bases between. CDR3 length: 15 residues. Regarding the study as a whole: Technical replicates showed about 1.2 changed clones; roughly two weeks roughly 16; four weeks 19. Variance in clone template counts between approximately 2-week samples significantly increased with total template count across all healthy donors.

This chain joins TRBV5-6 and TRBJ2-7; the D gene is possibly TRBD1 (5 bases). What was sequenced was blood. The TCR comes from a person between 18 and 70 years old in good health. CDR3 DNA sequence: TGTGCCAGCAGCTTGGGGGGCTGGAGCTCCTACGAGCAGTACTTC. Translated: CASSLGGWSSYEQYF.